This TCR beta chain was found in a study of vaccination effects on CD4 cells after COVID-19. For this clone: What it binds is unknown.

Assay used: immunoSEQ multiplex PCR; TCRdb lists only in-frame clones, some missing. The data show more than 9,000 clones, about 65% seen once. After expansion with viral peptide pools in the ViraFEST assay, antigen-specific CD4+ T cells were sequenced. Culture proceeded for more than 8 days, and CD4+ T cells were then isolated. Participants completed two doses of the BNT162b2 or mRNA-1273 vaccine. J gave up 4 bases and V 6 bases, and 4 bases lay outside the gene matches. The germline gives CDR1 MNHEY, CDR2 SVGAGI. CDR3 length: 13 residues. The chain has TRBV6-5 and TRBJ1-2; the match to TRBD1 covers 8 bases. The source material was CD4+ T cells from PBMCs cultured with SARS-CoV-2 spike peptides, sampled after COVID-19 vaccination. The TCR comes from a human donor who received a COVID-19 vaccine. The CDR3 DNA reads TGTGCCAGCAGGGACAGGGAGACCTATGGCTACACCTTC. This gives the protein CASRDRETYGYTF.